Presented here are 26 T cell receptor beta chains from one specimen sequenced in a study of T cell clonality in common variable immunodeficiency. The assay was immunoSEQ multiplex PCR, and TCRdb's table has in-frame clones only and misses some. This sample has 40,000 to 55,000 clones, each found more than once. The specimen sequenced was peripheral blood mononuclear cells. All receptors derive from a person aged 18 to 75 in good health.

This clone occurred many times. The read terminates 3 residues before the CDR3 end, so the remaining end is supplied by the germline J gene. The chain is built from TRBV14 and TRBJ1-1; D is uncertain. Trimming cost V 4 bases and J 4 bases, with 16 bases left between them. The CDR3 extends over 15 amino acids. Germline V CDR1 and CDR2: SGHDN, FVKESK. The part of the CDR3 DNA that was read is TGTGCCAGCAGCCTGGTCTCCCGGGTCGGCACTGAA. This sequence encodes CASSLVSRVGTE. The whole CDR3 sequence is CASSLVSRVGTEAFF.

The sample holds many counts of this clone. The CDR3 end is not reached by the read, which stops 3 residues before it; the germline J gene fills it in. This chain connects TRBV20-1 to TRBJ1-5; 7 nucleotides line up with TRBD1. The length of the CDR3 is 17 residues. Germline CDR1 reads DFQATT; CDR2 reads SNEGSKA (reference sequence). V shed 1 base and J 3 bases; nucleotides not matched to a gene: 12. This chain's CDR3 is CSARGDRDTSYNQPQHF. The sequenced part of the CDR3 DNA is TGCAGTGCTAGAGGGGACAGAGACACCAGCTACAATCAGCCC.

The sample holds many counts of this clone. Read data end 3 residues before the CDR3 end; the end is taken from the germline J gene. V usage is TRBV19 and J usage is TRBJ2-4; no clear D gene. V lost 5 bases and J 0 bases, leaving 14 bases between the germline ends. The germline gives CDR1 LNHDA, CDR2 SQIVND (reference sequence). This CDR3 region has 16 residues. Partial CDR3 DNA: TGTGCCAGTAGTCCCCGTGAGCTCCTAGCCAAAAACATT. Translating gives CASSPRELLAKNI. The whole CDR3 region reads CASSPRELLAKNIQYF.

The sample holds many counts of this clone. The CDR3 sequence is CASNPGQAQFEQYF. Partial CDR3 DNA: TGCGCCAGCAACCCGGGACAGGCCCAATTCGAG. The chain recombines TRBV5-1 with TRBJ2-7; 8 nucleotides align to TRBD1. With the read ending 3 residues before the CDR3 end, the germline J gene is used to fill in that end. J lost 6 bases, V lost 6 bases, and 11 bases had no gene match. Germline loops: CDR1 SGHRS, CDR2 YFSETQ. The CDR3 has 14 residues.

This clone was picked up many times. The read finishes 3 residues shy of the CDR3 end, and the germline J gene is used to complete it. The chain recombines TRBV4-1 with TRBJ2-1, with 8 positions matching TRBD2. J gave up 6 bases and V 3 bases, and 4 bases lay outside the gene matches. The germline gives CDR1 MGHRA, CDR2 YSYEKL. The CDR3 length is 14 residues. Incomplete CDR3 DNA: TGCGCCAGCAGCCACCCCGGGGGGGCCAATGAG. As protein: CASSHPGGANE. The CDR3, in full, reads CASSHPGGANEQFF.

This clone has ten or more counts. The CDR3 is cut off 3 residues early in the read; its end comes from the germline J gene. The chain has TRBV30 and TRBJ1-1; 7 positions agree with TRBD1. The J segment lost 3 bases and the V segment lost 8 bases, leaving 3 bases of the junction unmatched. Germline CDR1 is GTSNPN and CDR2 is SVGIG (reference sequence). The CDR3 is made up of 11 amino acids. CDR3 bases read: TGTGCCCGACAGGGCGACACTGAA. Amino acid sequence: CARQGDTE. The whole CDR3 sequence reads CARQGDTEAFF.

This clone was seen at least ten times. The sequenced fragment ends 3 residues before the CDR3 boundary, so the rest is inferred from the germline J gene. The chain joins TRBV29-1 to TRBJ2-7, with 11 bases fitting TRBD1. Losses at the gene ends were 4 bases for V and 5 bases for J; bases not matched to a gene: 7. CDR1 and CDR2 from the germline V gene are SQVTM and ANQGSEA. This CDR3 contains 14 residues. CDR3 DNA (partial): TGCAGCGTTGCCGGACAGGGGGCACTGAACGAG. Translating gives CSVAGQGALNE. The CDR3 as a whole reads CSVAGQGALNEQYF.

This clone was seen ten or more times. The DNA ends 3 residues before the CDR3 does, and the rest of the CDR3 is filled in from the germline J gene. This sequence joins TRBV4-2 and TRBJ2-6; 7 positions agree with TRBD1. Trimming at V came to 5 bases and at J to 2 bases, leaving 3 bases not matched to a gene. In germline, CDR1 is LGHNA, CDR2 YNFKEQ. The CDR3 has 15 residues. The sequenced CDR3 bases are TGTGCCAGCAGCGAAGGGACAGCTGGGGCCAACGTC. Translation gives CASSEGTAGANV. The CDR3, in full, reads CASSEGTAGANVLTF.

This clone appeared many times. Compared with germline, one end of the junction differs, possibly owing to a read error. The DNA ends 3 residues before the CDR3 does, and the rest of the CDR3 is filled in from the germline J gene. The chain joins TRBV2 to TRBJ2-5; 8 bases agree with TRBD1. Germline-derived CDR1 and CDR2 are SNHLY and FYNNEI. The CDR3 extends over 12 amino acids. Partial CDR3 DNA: TGTGCCAGCAGCGAAGACAGGGGGACC. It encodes CASSEDRGT. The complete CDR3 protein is CASSEDRGTQYF. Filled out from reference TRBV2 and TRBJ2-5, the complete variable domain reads EPEVTQTPSHQVTQMGQEVILRCVPISNHLYFYWYRQILGQKVEFLVSFYNNEISEKSEIFDDQFSVERPDGSNFTLKIRSTKLEDSAMYFCASSEDRGTQYFGPGTRLLVL.

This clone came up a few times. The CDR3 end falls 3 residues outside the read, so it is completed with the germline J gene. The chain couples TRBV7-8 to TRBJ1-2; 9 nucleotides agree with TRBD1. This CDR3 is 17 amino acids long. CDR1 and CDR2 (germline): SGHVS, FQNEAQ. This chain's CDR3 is CASSLGKSGQGLWDYTF. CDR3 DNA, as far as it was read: TGTGCCAGCAGCTTAGGAAAGTCGGGACAGGGTCTATGGGAC.

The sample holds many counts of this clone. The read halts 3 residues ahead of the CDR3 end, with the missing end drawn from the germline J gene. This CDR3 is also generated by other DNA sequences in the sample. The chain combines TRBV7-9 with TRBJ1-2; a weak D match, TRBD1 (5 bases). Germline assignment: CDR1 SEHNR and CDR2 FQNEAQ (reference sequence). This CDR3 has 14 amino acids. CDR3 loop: CASSLERTSLGYTF. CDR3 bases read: TGTGCCAGCAGCTTAGAAAGGACAAGCTTAGGC. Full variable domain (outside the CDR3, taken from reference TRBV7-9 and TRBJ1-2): DTGVSQNPRHKITKRGQNVTFRCDPISEHNRLYWYRQTLGQGPEFLTYFQNEAQLEKSRLLSDRFSAERPKGSFSTLEIQRTEQGDSAMYLCASSLERTSLGYTFGSGTRLTVV.

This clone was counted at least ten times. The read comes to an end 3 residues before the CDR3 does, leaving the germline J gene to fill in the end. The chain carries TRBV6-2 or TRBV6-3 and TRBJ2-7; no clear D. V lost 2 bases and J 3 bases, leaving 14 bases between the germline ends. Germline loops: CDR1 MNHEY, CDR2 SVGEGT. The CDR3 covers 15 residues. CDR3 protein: CASSYVPGMIYEQYF. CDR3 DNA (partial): TGTGCCAGCAGTTACGTGCCGGGTATGATCTACGAG.

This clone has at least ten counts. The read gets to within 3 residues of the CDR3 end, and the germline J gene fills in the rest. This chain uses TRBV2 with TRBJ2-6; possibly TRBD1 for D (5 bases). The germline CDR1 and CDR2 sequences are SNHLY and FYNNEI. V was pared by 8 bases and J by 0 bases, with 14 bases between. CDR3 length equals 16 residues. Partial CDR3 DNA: TGTGCCAGCGGGCAGGGCGCTTTCTCTGGGGCCAACGTC. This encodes CASGQGAFSGANV. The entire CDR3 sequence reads CASGQGAFSGANVLTF.

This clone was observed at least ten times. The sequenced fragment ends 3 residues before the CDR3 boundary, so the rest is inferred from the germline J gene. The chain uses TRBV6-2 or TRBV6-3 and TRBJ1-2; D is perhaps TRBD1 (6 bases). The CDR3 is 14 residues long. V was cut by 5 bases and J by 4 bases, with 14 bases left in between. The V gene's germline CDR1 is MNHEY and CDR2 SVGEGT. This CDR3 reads CASSPWTAAYGYTF. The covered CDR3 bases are TGTGCCAGCAGTCCCTGGACAGCCGCCTATGGC.

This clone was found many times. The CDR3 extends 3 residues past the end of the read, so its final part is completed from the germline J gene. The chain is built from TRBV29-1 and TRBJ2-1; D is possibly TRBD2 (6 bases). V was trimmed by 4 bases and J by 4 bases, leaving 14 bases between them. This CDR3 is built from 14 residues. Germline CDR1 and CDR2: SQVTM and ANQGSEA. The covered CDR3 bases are TGCAGCGTTGGAGGGGAGGTGGGGTACAATGAG. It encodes CSVGGEVGYNE. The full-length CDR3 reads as CSVGGEVGYNEQFF.

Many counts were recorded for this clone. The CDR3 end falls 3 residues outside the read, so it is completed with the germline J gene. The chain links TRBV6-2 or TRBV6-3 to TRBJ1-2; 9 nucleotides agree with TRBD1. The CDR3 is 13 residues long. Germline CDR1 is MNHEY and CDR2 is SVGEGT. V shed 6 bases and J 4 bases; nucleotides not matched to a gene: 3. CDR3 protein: CASRTGGFYGYTF. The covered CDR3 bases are TGTGCCAGCAGGACAGGGGGATTCTATGGC.

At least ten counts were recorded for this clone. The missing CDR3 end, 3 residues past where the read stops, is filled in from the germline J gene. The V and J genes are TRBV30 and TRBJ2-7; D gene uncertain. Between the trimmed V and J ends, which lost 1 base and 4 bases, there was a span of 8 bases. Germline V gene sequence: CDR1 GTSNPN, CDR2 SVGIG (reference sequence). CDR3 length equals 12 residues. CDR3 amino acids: CAWSATPYEQYF. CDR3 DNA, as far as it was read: TGTGCCTGGAGTGCTACCCCGTACGAG.

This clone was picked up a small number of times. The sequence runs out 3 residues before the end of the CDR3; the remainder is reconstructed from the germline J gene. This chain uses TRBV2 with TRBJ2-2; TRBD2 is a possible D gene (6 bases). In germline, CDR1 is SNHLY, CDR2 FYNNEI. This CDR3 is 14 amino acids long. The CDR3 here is CASRARVPGEKLFF. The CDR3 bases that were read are TGTGCCAGCAGAGCCAGGGTCCCGGGGGAAAAG.

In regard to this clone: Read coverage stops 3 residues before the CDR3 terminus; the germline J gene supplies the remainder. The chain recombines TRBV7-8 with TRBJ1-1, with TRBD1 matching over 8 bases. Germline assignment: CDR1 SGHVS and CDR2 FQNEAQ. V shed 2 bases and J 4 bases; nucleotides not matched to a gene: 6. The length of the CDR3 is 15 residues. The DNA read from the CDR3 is TGTGCCAGCAGCTTAAATCAGGGGGCTTTCACTGAA. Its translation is CASSLNQGAFTE. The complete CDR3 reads CASSLNQGAFTEAFF.

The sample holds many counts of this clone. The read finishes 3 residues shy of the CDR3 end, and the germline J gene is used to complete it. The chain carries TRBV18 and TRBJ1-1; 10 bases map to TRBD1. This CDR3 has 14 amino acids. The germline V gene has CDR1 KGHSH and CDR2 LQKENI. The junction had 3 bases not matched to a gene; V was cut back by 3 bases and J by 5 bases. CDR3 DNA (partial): TGTGCCAGCTCACCGCGGACAGGGGGTACTGAA. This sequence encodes CASSPRTGGTE. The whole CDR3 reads CASSPRTGGTEAFF.

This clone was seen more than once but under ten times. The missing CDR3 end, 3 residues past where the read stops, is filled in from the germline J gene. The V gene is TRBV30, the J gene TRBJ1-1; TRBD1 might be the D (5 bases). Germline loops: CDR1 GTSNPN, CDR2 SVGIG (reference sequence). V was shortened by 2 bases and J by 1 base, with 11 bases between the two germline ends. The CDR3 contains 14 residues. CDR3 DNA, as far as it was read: TGTGCCTGGAGTCCTTGGACATCGAACACTGAA. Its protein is CAWSPWTSNTE. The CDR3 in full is CAWSPWTSNTEAFF.

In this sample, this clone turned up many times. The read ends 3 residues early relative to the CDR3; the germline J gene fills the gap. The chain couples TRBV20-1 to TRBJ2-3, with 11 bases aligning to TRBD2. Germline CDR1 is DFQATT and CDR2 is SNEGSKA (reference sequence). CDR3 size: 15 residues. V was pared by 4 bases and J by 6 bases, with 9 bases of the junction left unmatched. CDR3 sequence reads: CSATPIAGGADTQYF. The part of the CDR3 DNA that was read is TGCAGTGCTACCCCAATAGCGGGGGGGGCGGATACG.

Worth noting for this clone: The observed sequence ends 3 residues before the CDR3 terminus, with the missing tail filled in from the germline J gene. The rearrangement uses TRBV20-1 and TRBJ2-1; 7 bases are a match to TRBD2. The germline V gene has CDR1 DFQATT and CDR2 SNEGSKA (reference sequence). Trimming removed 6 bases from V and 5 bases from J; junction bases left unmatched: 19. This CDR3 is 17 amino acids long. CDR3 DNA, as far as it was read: TGCAGTGCCATTAACCCGTTAGCGGGCCACCAAAACAATGAG. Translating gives CSAINPLAGHQNNE. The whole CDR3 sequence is CSAINPLAGHQNNEQFF.

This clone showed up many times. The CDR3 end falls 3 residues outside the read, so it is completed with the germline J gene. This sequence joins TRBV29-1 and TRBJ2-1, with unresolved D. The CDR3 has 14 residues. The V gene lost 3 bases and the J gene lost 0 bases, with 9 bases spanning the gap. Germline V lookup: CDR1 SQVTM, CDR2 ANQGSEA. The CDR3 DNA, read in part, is TGCAGCGTTGACGATTCTAGCTCCTACAATGAG. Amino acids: CSVDDSSSYNE. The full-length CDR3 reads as CSVDDSSSYNEQFF.

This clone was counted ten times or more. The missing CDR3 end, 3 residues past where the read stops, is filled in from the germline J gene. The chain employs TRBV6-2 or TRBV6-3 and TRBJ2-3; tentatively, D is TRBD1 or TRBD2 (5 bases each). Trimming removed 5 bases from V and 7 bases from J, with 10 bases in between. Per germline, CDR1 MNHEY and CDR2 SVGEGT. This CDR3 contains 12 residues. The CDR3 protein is CASSAEGYTQYF. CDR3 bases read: TGTGCCAGCAGTGCCGAGGGGTATACG.

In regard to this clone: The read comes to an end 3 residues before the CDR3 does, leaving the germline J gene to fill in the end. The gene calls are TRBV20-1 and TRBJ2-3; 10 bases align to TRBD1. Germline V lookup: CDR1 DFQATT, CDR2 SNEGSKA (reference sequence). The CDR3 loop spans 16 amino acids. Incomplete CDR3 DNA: TGCAGTGCTAGAGATCGGACAGGGGGGGACAATCAGCCG. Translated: CSARDRTGGDNQP. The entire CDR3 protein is CSARDRTGGDNQPQYF.